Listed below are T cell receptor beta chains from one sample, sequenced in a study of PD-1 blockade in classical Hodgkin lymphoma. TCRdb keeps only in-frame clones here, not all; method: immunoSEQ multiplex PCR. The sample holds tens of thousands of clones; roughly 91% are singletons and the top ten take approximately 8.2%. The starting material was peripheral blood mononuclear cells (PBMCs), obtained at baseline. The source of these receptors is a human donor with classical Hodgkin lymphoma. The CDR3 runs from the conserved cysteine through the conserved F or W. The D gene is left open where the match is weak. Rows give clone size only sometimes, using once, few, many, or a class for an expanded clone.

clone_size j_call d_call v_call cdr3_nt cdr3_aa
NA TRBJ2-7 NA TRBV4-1 TGCGCCAGCAGCCTCGACCAGGCGGGAACCTACGAGCAGTACTTC CASSLDQAGTYEQYF
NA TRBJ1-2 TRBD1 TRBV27 TGTGCCAGCAGTTTATTGACAGGGGGAAACCCGGGATTCGGAGGCTACACCTTC CASSLLTGGNPGFGGYTF
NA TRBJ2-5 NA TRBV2 TGTGCCAGCAGTGAGCGGACGTTTTGGGGGCAAGAGACCCAGTACTTC CASSERTFWGQETQYF
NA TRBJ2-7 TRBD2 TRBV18 TGTGCCAGCTCACCACTGGGGGGGACCGGCGCTAGGGACGAGCAGTACTTC CASSPLGGTGARDEQYF
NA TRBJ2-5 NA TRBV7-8 TGTGCCAGCAGCTTCGGCCTCAAACAAGAGACCCAGTACTTC CASSFGLKQETQYF
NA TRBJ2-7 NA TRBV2 TGTGCCAGCGGAACCGGGCGTGGCCCTACCTACGAGCAGTACTTC CASGTGRGPTYEQYF
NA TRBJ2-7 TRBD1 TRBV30 TGTGCCTGGGACAGGGGCGACTCCTACGAGCAGTACTTC CAWDRGDSYEQYF
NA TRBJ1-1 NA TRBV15 TGTGCCACCAGCAGTGTTTCCGGGGACGCTGAAGCTTTCTTT CATSSVSGDAEAFF
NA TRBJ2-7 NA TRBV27 TGTGCCAGCAGTTTAGTGCCTGTCTACTCCTACGAGCAGTACTTC CASSLVPVYSYEQYF
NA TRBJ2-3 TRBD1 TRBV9 TGTGCCAGCAGCGTAGACCCGATGACAGGGGTATACACAGATACGCAGTATTTT CASSVDPMTGVYTDTQYF
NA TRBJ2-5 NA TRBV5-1 TGCGCCAGCAGCTTGGGTTCGGGGCGTGAAGAGACCCAGTACTTC CASSLGSGREETQYF
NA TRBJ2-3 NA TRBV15 TGTGCCACCAGCAGAGATCGGGGGCTAGCACACGATACGCAGTATTTT CATSRDRGLAHDTQYF
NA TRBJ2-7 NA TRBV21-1 TGTGCCAGCAGCAAAGGTGAGACGGGGGCCTACGAGCAGTACTTC CASSKGETGAYEQYF
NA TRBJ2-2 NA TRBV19 TGTGCCAGTAGTATCGAAGCGGCGAACACCGGGGAGCTGTTTTTT CASSIEAANTGELFF
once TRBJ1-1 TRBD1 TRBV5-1 TGCGCCAGCGGAGAACAGGGGCCGCGTAACACTGAAGCTTTCTTT CASGEQGPRNTEAFF
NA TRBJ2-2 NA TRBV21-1 TGTGCCAGCAGCAAAGGGACGGACACCGGGGAGCTGTTTTTT CASSKGTDTGELFF
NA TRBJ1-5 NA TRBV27 TGTGCCAGCAGTTTAAAGGGACGTTGGAATCAGCCCCAGCATTTT CASSLKGRWNQPQHF
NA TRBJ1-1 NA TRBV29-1 TGCAGCGTTGAAGACACTATAGAAGCTTTCTTT CSVEDTIEAFF
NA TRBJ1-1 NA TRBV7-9 TGTGCCAGCAGCTTAGTGGTAACTGAAGCTTTCTTT CASSLVVTEAFF
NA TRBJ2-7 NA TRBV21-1 TGTGCCAGCAGCAACACGGGACTAGCGGGGGGCTACGAGCAGTACTTC CASSNTGLAGGYEQYF
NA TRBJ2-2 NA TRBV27 TGTGCCAGCAGTTTTTCTGTTGATTCGAACACCGGGGAGCTGTTTTTT CASSFSVDSNTGELFF
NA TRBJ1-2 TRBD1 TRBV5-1 TGCGCCAGCAGCTCTACAGGGGAAGCTAACTATGGCTACACCTTC CASSSTGEANYGYTF
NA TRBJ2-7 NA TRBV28 TGTGCCAGTCAGTCGTCGGCAGCCCGTGGCGAGCAGTACTTC CASQSSAARGEQYF
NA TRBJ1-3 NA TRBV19 TGTGCCAGTAGTCGAGGCGGAAACTCTGGAAACACCATATATTTT CASSRGGNSGNTIYF
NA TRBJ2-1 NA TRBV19 TGTGCCAGTAGTCCCACCCCCCCAAGAGGCTCCTACAATGAGCAGTTCTTC CASSPTPPRGSYNEQFF
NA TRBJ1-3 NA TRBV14 TGTGCCAGCAGCCAAGCGGGGACGGTAGATTTTGGAAACACCATATATTTT CASSQAGTVDFGNTIYF
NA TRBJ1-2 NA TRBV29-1 TGCAGCGTCGCCGACGGGGCTCTAGCTCCGTTAGCTAACTATGGCTACACCTTC CSVADGALAPLANYGYTF
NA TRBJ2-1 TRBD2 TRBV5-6 TGTGCCAGCAGCACTCAGCGGGGGGGCCCCTACAATGAGCAGTTCTTC CASSTQRGGPYNEQFF
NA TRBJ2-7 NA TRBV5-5 TGTGCCAGCAGATTGGACAGCTACGAGCAGTACTTC CASRLDSYEQYF
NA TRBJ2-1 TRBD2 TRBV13 TGTGCCAGCAGCTCGAAGGTGGGACTAGCGTACCACAATGAGCAGTTCTTC CASSSKVGLAYHNEQFF
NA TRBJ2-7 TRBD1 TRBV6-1 TGTGCCAGCAGCCAACCGGGACAGGGGAGCGACGAGCAGTACTTC CASSQPGQGSDEQYF
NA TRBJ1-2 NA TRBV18 TGTGCCAGCTCTCCCTCGGGGGACTATGGCTACACCTTC CASSPSGDYGYTF